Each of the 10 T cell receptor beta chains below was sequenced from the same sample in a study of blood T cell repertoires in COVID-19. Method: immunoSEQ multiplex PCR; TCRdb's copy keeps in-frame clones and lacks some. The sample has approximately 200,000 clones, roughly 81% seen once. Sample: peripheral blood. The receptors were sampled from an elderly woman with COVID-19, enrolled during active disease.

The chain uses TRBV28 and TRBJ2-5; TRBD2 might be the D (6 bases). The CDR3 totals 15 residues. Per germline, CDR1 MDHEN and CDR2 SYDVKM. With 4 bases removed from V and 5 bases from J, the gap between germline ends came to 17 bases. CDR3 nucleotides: TGTGCCAGCAGTTCCCCGATCGGGGGAAGGGAGACCCAGTACTTC. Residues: CASSSPIGGRETQYF.

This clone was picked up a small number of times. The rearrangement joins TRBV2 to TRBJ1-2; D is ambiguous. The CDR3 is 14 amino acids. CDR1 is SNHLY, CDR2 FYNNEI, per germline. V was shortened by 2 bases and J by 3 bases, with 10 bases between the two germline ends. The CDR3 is CASSETSGYYGYTF. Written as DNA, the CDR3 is TGTGCCAGCAGTGAAACCTCGGGTTACTATGGCTACACCTTC. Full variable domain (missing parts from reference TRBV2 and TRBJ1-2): EPEVTQTPSHQVTQMGQEVILRCVPISNHLYFYWYRQILGQKVEFLVSFYNNEISEKSEIFDDQFSVERPDGSNFTLKIRSTKLEDSAMYFCASSETSGYYGYTFGSGTRLTVV.

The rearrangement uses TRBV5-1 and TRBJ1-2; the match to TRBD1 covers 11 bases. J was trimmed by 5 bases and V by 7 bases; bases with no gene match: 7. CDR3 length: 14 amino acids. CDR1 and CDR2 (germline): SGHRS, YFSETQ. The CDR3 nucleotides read TGCGCCAGCGCCCTGCGGGACAGGGGGTATGGCTACACCTTC. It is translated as CASALRDRGYGYTF. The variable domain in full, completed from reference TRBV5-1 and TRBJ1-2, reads KAGVTQTPRYLIKTRGQQVTLSCSPISGHRSVSWYQQTPGQGLQFLFEYFSETQRNKGNFPGRFSGRQFSNSRSEMNVSTLELGDSALYLCASALRDRGYGYTFGSGTRLTVV.

The CDR3 is CASSSGYTDTQYF. The CDR3 coding sequence is TGTGCCAGCAGCTCGGGGTACACAGATACGCAGTATTTT. The chain joins TRBV7-2 to TRBJ2-3, with TRBD2 as a possible D gene (5 bases). Germline V CDR1 and CDR2: SGHTA, FQGNSA. The CDR3 length is 13 residues. V lost 4 bases and J 2 bases, leaving 7 bases between the germline ends.

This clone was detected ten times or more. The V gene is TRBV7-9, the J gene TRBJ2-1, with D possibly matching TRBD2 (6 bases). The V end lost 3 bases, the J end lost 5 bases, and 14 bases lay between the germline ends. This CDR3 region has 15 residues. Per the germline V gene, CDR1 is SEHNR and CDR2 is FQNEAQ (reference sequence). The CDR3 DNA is TGTGCCAGCAGCTTTGGAGGAGGGCGGGACAATGAGCAGTTCTTC. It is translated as CASSFGGGRDNEQFF.

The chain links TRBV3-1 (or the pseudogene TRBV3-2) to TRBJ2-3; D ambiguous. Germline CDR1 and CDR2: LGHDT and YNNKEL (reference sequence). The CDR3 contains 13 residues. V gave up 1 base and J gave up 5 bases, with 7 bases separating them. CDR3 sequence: CASSQGLLDTQYF. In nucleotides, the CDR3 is TGTGCCAGCAGCCAAGGTCTTCTAGATACGCAGTATTTT.

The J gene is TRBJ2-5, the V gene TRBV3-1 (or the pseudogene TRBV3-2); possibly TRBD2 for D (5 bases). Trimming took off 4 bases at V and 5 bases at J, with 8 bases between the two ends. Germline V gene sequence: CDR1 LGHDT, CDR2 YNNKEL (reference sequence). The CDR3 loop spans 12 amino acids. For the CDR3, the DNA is TGTGCCAGCAGCCTGGGAGTTGAGACCCAGTACTTC. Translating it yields CASSLGVETQYF.

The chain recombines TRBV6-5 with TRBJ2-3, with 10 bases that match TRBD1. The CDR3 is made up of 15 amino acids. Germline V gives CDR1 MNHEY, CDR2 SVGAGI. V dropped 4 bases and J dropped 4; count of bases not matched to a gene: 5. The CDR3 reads CASSLDRGPADTQYF. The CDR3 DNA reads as TGTGCCAGCAGTTTAGACAGGGGGCCGGCAGATACGCAGTATTTT.

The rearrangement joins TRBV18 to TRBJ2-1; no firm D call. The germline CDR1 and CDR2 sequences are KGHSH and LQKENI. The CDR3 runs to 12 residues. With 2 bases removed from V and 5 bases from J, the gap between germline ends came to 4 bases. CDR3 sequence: CASSPIDNEQFF. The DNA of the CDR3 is TGTGCCAGCTCACCAATCGACAATGAGCAGTTCTTC.

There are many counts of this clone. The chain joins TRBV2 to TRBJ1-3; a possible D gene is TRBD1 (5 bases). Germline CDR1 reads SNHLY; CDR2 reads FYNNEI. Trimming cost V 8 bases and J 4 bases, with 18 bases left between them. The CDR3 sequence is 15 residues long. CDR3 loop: CASGGVRGPGNTIYF. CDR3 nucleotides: TGTGCCAGCGGAGGGGTGCGGGGTCCAGGAAACACCATATATTTT. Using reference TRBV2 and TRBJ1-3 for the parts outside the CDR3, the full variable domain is EPEVTQTPSHQVTQMGQEVILRCVPISNHLYFYWYRQILGQKVEFLVSFYNNEISEKSEIFDDQFSVERPDGSNFTLKIRSTKLEDSAMYFCASGGVRGPGNTIYFGEGSWLTVV.